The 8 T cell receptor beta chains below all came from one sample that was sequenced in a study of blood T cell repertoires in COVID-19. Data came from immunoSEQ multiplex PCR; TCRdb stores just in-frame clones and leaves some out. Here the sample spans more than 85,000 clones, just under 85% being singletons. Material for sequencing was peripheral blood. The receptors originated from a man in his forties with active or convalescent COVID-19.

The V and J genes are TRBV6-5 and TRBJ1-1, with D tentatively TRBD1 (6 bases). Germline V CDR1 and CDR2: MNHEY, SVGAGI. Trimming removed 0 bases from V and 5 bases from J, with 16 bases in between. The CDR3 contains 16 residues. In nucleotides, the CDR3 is TGTGCCAGCAGTTACTCACCACAACCCAGGGGAACTGAAGCTTTCTTT. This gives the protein CASSYSPQPRGTEAFF.

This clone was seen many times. The CDR3 here is CASRNFQGWQGYEQYF. CDR3 in DNA: TGTGCCAGCAGAAACTTTCAAGGGTGGCAGGGCTACGAGCAGTACTTC. The rearrangement links TRBV2 to TRBJ2-7; possible D gene TRBD1, 5 bases. This CDR3 comprises 16 residues. Deletions cut 6 bases from V and 3 bases from J, with 21 bases between. Germline lookup yields CDR1 SNHLY and CDR2 FYNNEI.

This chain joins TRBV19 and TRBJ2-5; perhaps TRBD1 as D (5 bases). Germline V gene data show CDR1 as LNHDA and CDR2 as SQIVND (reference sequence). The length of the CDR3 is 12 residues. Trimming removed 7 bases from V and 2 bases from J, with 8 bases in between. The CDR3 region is CASKAGQETQYF. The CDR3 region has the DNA TGTGCCAGTAAGGCAGGGCAAGAGACCCAGTACTTC.

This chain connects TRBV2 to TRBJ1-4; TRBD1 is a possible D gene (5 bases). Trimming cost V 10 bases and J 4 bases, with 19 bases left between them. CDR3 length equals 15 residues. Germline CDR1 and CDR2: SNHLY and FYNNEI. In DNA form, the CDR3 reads TGTGCCACCACAAGGGGTGGGTCAAATAATGAAAAACTGTTTTTT. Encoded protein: CATTRGGSNNEKLFF.

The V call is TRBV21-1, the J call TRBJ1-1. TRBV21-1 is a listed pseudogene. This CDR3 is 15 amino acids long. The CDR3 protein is CASSKIREVNTEAFF. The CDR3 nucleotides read TGTGCCAGCAGCAAAATTAGGGAGGTGAACACTGAAGCTTTCTTT.

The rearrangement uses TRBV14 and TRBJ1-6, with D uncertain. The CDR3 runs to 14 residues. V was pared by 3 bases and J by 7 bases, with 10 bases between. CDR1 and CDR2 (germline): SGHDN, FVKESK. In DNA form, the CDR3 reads TGTGCCAGCAGCCAGTTTCAGTTAAATTCACCCCTCCACTTT. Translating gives CASSQFQLNSPLHF.

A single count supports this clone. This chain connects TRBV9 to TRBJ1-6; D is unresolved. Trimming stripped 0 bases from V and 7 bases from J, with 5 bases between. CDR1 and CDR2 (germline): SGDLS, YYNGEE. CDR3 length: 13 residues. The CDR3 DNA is TGTGCCAGCAGCGTAGTGGAGAATTCACCCCTCCACTTT. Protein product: CASSVVENSPLHF.

The chain's CDR3 is CASRLGESYEQYF. Here the CDR3 DNA reads TGTGCCAGCAGACTCGGGGAGAGCTACGAGCAGTACTTC. The rearrangement joins TRBV7-2 to TRBJ2-7; D may be TRBD2 (5 bases). The germline V and J ends were trimmed by 6 bases and 3 bases, with 12 bases remaining between them. The CDR3 covers 13 residues. The germline V gene has CDR1 SGHTA and CDR2 FQGNSA.